Presented here are 28 T cell receptor beta chains from one specimen sequenced in a study of identical twins. A single record per CDR3 protein comes from TCRdb applying MiXCR to the 5' RACE reads. The sample includes fewer than 550,000 distinct CDR3 sequences, 13% to 15% of them seen just once. The sample was also linked to a second study, of yellow fever vaccine responses in identical twins.

Sequences were obtained from CD4+ T cells sorted from blood. All receptors derive from a woman under 30 in good health.

This clonotype was observed at least ten times. J is TRBJ1-1 and V is TRBV4-1, with D perhaps matching TRBD1 (5 bases). Germline V gene sequence: CDR1 MGHRA, CDR2 YSYEKL. The CDR3 is 14 residues long. V shed 5 bases and J shed 2 bases, with 12 bases lying between them. CDR3 nucleotides: TGCGCCAGCAGCATTCAGGGCCGCAACACTGAAGCTTTCTTT. It translates to CASSIQGRNTEAFF.

This clonotype was counted at least ten times. The V and J genes are TRBV15 and TRBJ2-2; D gene unclear. This CDR3 is 15 amino acids long. V lost 0 bases and J 4 bases, leaving 9 bases between the germline ends. CDR1 is LNHNV and CDR2 is YYDKDF in the germline V gene (reference sequence). The CDR3 DNA follows: TGTGCCACCAGCAGAGATGTGGCCTCCACCGGGGAGCTGTTTTTT. It is translated as CATSRDVASTGELFF.

This clonotype was counted only a few times. This chain connects TRBV11-2 to TRBJ2-7, with 8 nucleotides matching TRBD1. Germline trimming cut 6 bases from V and 0 bases from J; bases unmatched to any gene: 16. CDR3 length: 18 residues. The germline V gene encodes CDR1 SGHAT and CDR2 FQNNGV. CDR3 residues: CASRIGDPGQENSYEQYF. DNA for the CDR3: TGTGCCAGCAGAATTGGGGACCCGGGACAGGAAAACTCCTACGAGCAGTACTTC.

The rearrangement links TRBV4-2 to TRBJ2-1; the D gene is possibly TRBD2 (6 bases). The CDR3 loop spans 14 amino acids. V lost 1 base, J lost 4 bases, and 8 bases lay in between. Germline-derived CDR1 and CDR2 are LGHNA and YNFKEQ. The CDR3 nucleotides are TGTGCCAGCAGCCAAGGCGGGGAATACAATGAGCAGTTCTTC. This codes for CASSQGGEYNEQFF.

This clonotype was counted only a few times. The V and J genes are TRBV12-3 or TRBV12-4 and TRBJ2-2; TRBD2 might be the D (6 bases). The CDR3 loop spans 15 amino acids. The V end was cut by 7 bases, the J end by 6 bases, with 18 bases between. The CDR3 loop is CASNDRGGSAGELFF. The CDR3, as DNA: TGTGCCAGCAATGACAGAGGAGGGTCAGCCGGGGAGCTGTTTTTT.

V usage is TRBV6-4 and J usage is TRBJ2-3, with 10 bases aligning to TRBD2. V gave up 4 bases and J gave up 2 bases; unmatched junction bases: 3. Germline CDR1 is MRHNA and CDR2 is SNTAGT. The CDR3 has 15 residues. CDR3 region: CASSVSGGATDTQYF. The DNA for the CDR3 is TGTGCCAGCAGTGTAAGCGGGGGGGCCACAGATACGCAGTATTTT.

V gene TRBV5-1 combines with J gene TRBJ2-1; the D gene is possibly TRBD1 (5 bases). Deletions cut 4 bases from V and 4 bases from J, with 12 bases between. The CDR3 contains 14 residues. Germline-derived CDR1 and CDR2 are SGHRS and YFSETQ. This CDR3 is CASSGSGNYNEQFF. The CDR3 coding sequence is TGCGCCAGCAGCGGGTCAGGGAATTACAATGAGCAGTTCTTC.

This chain joins TRBV12-3 or TRBV12-4 and TRBJ2-1; 8 bases agree with TRBD2. The trim removed 8 bases at V and 8 bases at J, leaving 17 bases unmatched. This CDR3 has 16 residues. This chain's CDR3 is CASCKLGLVIGDEQFF. CDR3 coding DNA: TGTGCCAGCTGCAAGTTGGGACTAGTAATAGGTGATGAGCAGTTCTTC.

The chain's CDR3 is CSGGLKGETQYF. The CDR3 coding sequence is TGCAGTGGCGGGCTGAAGGGGGAGACCCAGTACTTC. The chain has TRBV20-1 and TRBJ2-5, with D perhaps assigned TRBD1 or TRBD2 (5 bases each). CDR1 and CDR2 from the germline V gene are DFQATT and SNEGSKA (reference sequence). This CDR3 has 12 residues. V was shortened by 7 bases and J by 5 bases, with 14 bases between the two germline ends.

This clonotype came up a few times. J is TRBJ2-2 and V is TRBV24-1, with D possibly being TRBD2 (5 bases). This CDR3 is 17 amino acids long. The germline V gene has CDR1 KGHDR and CDR2 SFDVKD. V lost 0 bases and J 0 bases, leaving 10 bases between the germline ends. This CDR3 is CATSDLGGFPNTGELFF. DNA for the CDR3: TGTGCCACCAGTGATTTGGGCGGGTTTCCGAACACCGGGGAGCTGTTTTTT.

This clonotype was seen only a few times. The chain recombines TRBV19 with TRBJ2-1, with D possibly matching TRBD2 (6 bases). The germline gives CDR1 LNHDA, CDR2 SQIVND (reference sequence). Trimming took off 0 bases at V and 9 bases at J, with 12 bases between the two ends. The CDR3 extends over 14 amino acids. The CDR3 sequence is CASSIDTGVGEQFF. Written as DNA, the CDR3 is TGTGCCAGTAGTATAGATACGGGGGTTGGTGAGCAGTTCTTC.

The J gene is TRBJ2-3, the V gene TRBV20-1; D ambiguous. Trimming left V 0 bases short and J 4 bases short, with 2 bases between. Germline V gives CDR1 DFQATT, CDR2 SNEGSKA (reference sequence). The CDR3 contains 11 residues. In DNA form, the CDR3 reads TGCAGTGCTAGAGAACCAGATACGCAGTATTTT. Translation gives CSAREPDTQYF.

The V call is TRBV15, the J call TRBJ1-1; TRBD1 might be the D (5 bases). Germline V gene lookup returns CDR1 LNHNV and CDR2 YYDKDF (reference sequence). This CDR3 is built from 13 residues. Trimming cost V 6 bases and J 1 base, with 9 bases left between them. The CDR3 DNA is TGTGCCACCAGTCCCCAGGGGAACACTGAAGCTTTCTTT. Its translation is CATSPQGNTEAFF.

This clonotype was picked up a small number of times. The J gene is TRBJ2-1, the V gene TRBV20-1; TRBD2 aligns across 9 bases. Trimming took 5 bases from V and 12 from J; bases not matched to a gene: 11. CDR1 DFQATT and CDR2 SNEGSKA come from the germline V gene (reference sequence). The CDR3 sequence is 13 residues long. CDR3 sequence: CSAPAGSGGPQFF. The CDR3 DNA is TGCAGTGCTCCCGCGGGTAGCGGGGGCCCGCAGTTCTTC.

The chain couples TRBV6-5 to TRBJ1-2; the D is unclear. CDR3 length equals 14 residues. V lost 4 bases and J lost 2, with 11 bases in between. CDR1 is MNHEY and CDR2 is SVGAGI in the germline V gene. CDR3 bases: TGTGCCAGCAGTTCAATTCAGGAAAACTATGGCTACACCTTC. Its protein product is CASSSIQENYGYTF.

This chain links TRBV7-2 with TRBJ2-7; D call uncertain. CDR3 length: 14 residues. Germline CDR1 reads SGHTA; CDR2 reads FQGNSA. Trimming stripped 6 bases from V and 2 bases from J, with 14 bases between. The CDR3 DNA reads as TGTGCCAGCAGACCAAGAGGACGGGCCTACGAGCAGTACTTC. This encodes CASRPRGRAYEQYF.

The V and J genes are TRBV12-3 or TRBV12-4 and TRBJ2-6; D possibly corresponds to TRBD1 (6 bases). The CDR3 runs to 17 residues. Between the trimmed V and J ends, which lost 6 bases and 3 bases, there was a span of 18 bases. The CDR3 loop reads CASSPGPRGGGANVLTF. The CDR3 coding sequence is TGTGCCAGCAGCCCCGGCCCCAGGGGCGGTGGGGCCAACGTCCTGACTTTC.

This clonotype turned up a few times. This rearrangement joins TRBV12-3 or TRBV12-4 to TRBJ2-7, with no clear D. The CDR3 extends over 13 amino acids. V was trimmed by 6 bases and J by 0 bases, leaving 9 bases between them. CDR3 protein: CASRPRTSYEQYF. The CDR3, as DNA: TGTGCCAGCAGACCCCGGACCTCCTACGAGCAGTACTTC.

The rearrangement links TRBV3-1 to TRBJ1-2; no definite D call. Between the trimmed V and J ends, which lost 1 base and 7 bases, there was a span of 10 bases. The CDR3 loop spans 13 amino acids. From germline, CDR1 is LGHDT and CDR2 YNNKEL (reference sequence). The CDR3 loop reads CASSQVSGSGYTF. The CDR3 DNA follows: TGTGCCAGCAGCCAAGTGAGCGGGTCTGGCTACACCTTC.

This clonotype appeared a few times. V and J are TRBV20-1 and TRBJ1-1; tentative D call: TRBD1 (5 bases). CDR1 and CDR2 (germline): DFQATT, SNEGSKA (reference sequence). The CDR3 consists of 14 residues. The V and J ends lost 3 bases and 6 bases respectively, with 17 bases between them. CDR3 in amino acids: CSAREGQAGAEAFF. CDR3 coding DNA: TGCAGTGCTAGGGAAGGACAAGCGGGCGCTGAAGCTTTCTTT.

This clonotype was detected a few times. CDR3 sequence: CAINKAGTAASGANVLTF. CDR3 DNA sequence: TGTGCCATCAATAAAGCCGGGACAGCAGCCTCTGGGGCCAACGTCCTGACTTTC. The rearrangement joins TRBV10-3 to TRBJ2-6; 7 nucleotides align to TRBD1. The CDR3 is 18 amino acids. The V gene's germline CDR1 is ENHRY and CDR2 SYGVKD. The junction had 12 bases not matched to a gene; V was cut back by 7 bases and J by 0 bases.

V and J are TRBV12-3 or TRBV12-4 and TRBJ2-5, with D possibly being TRBD1 (6 bases). CDR3 size: 13 residues. V was clipped by 6 bases and J by 1 base, with 9 bases between them. The CDR3 reads CASSTDSQETQYF. The CDR3 bases are TGTGCCAGCAGCACGGACAGCCAAGAGACCCAGTACTTC.

The chain has TRBV12-3 or TRBV12-4 and TRBJ2-7, with D unclear. The CDR3 has 11 amino acids. V was clipped by 7 bases and J by 4 bases, with 8 bases between them. CDR3 in DNA: TGTGCCAGCAACCCCCGGTACGAGCAGTACGTC. It yields the protein CASNPRYEQYV.

In its sample, this clonotype was seen a few times. The rearrangement links TRBV7-2 to TRBJ2-2; TRBD2 might be the D (6 bases). Germline lookup yields CDR1 SGHTA and CDR2 FQGNSA. Trimming stripped 2 bases from V and 4 bases from J, with 14 bases between. The CDR3 loop spans 16 amino acids. CDR3 in DNA: TGTGCCAGCAGCTTAATGGCGGGGCCGATCACCGGGGAGCTGTTTTTT. Protein sequence: CASSLMAGPITGELFF.

This chain links TRBV2 with TRBJ1-1; D is unclear. The CDR3 spans 15 residues. Germline V lookup: CDR1 SNHLY, CDR2 FYNNEI. Trimming removed 5 bases at V and 4 bases at J, with 17 bases between. CDR3 nucleotides: TGTGCCAGCAGTCACAGCGGTGCCACGAGCACTGAAGCTTTCTTT. Protein: CASSHSGATSTEAFF.

The chain joins TRBV5-1 to TRBJ1-5; tentatively, D is TRBD1 (6 bases). This CDR3 region has 14 residues. V was cut by 2 bases and J by 6 bases, with 12 bases left in between. In germline, CDR1 is SGHRS, CDR2 YFSETQ. CDR3 in DNA: TGCGCCAGCAGCTTTTCCCCGGGGGCTCAGCCCCAGCATTTT. Residues: CASSFSPGAQPQHF.

This clonotype has more than one count but fewer than ten. The chain couples TRBV3-1 to TRBJ2-5, with 14 positions matching TRBD2. Per the germline V gene, CDR1 is LGHDT and CDR2 is YNNKEL (reference sequence). The J segment lost 5 bases and the V segment lost 1 base, leaving 3 bases of the junction unmatched. This CDR3 region has 16 residues. The CDR3 bases are TGTGCCAGCAGCCAAGGGACTAGCGGGAGGTGGGAGACCCAGTACTTC. It codes for CASSQGTSGRWETQYF.

The chain uses TRBV6-5 and TRBJ2-1; TRBD2 agrees at 10 bases. Per the germline V gene, CDR1 is MNHEY and CDR2 is SVGAGI. The V segment lost 10 bases and the J segment 4 bases; nucleotides outside the gene matches: 16. The CDR3 covers 17 residues. In nucleotides, the CDR3 is TGTGCCACGAAGTATACCGGGACTAGCGCCTTATACAATGAGCAGTTCTTC. This sequence encodes CATKYTGTSALYNEQFF.